The 19 T cell receptor beta chains presented below share a single source sample, sequenced in a study of beta chain features in type 1 diabetes (dated by TCRdb to the late 2010s). Library method: the immunoSEQ multiplex PCR assay. The entire amount of isolated RNA was reverse transcribed using the High Capacity cDNA Reverse Transcription Kit, so the sequenced TCRB transcripts were expressed ones. TCRdb took this table from immuneACCESS and kept in-frame rearrangements with V and J called. Such tables lack part of the clones; where checked against another copy, unresolved V genes explain under half of the gap, and the rest is unexplained. The sample has around 40,000 clones on record, over 50% of them singletons. The ten biggest clones cover 2.1% of the sample. Sequences were obtained from Tregs from blood. In the paper's terms, the cell subset or site label means: regulatory CD4+ T cells. Every receptor here comes from a woman under 30 in good health.

Only one count was recorded for this clone. J is TRBJ2-3 and V is TRBV7-6; 16 bases align to TRBD2. V was pared by 7 bases and J by 4 bases, with 17 bases of the junction left unmatched. In germline, CDR1 is SGHVS, CDR2 FNYEAQ. This CDR3 contains 20 residues. CDR3 bases: TGTGCCAGCACCCAAAGGGTCCCGGGACTAGCGGGAGGGCGTTCAGATACGCAGTATTTT. Translation gives CASTQRVPGLAGGRSDTQYF. The complete variable domain, with remaining parts taken from reference TRBV7-6 and TRBJ2-3, reads GAGVSQSPRYKVTKRGQDVALRCDPISGHVSLYWYRQALGQGPEFLTYFNYEAQQDKSGLPNDRFSAERPEGSISTLTIQRTEQRDSAMYRCASTQRVPGLAGGRSDTQYFGPGTRLTVL.

J is TRBJ2-1 and V is TRBV30, with 10 bases that match TRBD2. The CDR3 contains 14 residues. With 5 bases clipped from V and 2 bases from J, the junction kept 3 bases outside the gene matches. Germline V gene data show CDR1 as GTSNPN and CDR2 as SVGIG (reference sequence). CDR3 sequence reads: CAWVAGGTYNEQFF. In DNA, the CDR3 is TGTGCCTGGGTAGCGGGAGGCACCTACAATGAGCAGTTCTTC.

This clone was detected a few times. The chain links TRBV18 to TRBJ2-5; D is possibly TRBD1 (6 bases). The J call could be wrong; TRBJ2-7 is a better fit for the DNA end. The CDR3 extends over 15 amino acids. Germline V gene data show CDR1 as KGHSH and CDR2 as LQKENI. The CDR3 loop is CASSPETGPSYEQYF. The CDR3 DNA reads TGTGCCAGCTCACCCGAGACAGGTCCCAGTTACGAGCAGTACTTC.

This clone occurred a few times. The V and J genes are TRBV7-6 and TRBJ2-7; 10 bases match TRBD2. V shed 3 bases, J shed 5 bases, and the junction held 4 bases outside the gene matches. Germline lookup yields CDR1 SGHVS and CDR2 FNYEAQ. CDR3 size: 14 residues. The CDR3 reads CASSFLAGENEQYF. The CDR3 DNA reads TGTGCCAGCAGCTTCCTAGCGGGAGAGAACGAGCAGTACTTC.

This clone has a handful of counts. The rearrangement uses TRBV11-2 and TRBJ2-3; TRBD2 aligns across 7 bases. The CDR3 spans 16 residues. V lost 6 bases to trimming and J lost 2 bases; unmatched junction nucleotides: 11. Germline lookup yields CDR1 SGHAT and CDR2 FQNNGV. In DNA form, the CDR3 reads TGTGCCAGCAGGGCACTAGCGTTGGGTACCACAGATACGCAGTATTTT. Its protein product is CASRALALGTTDTQYF.

This rearrangement joins TRBV5-4 to TRBJ2-5; TRBD2 matches 15 bases. This CDR3 region has 15 residues. J lost 5 bases, V lost 3 bases, and 2 bases had no gene match. The V gene's germline CDR1 is SGHNT and CDR2 YYREEE (reference sequence). The CDR3: CASSWTSGRAETQYF. As DNA, the CDR3 is TGTGCCAGCAGCTGGACTAGCGGGAGGGCGGAGACCCAGTACTTC.

The J gene is TRBJ2-2, the V gene TRBV18, with 10 bases aligning to TRBD1. This CDR3 is built from 15 residues. The V gene's germline CDR1 is KGHSH and CDR2 LQKENI. With V trimmed by 6 bases and J by 5 bases, 6 bases remained unmatched. CDR3 amino acids: CASSNRDRGTGELFF. The DNA for the CDR3 is TGTGCCAGCTCCAACCGGGACAGGGGAACCGGGGAGCTGTTTTTT.

The table lists this clone with a count of one. Here the CDR3 reads CASSLSRTGVAGANVLTF. CDR3 bases: TGTGCCAGCAGTTTAAGTAGGACAGGGGTAGCTGGGGCCAACGTCCTGACTTTC. The chain joins TRBV28 to TRBJ2-6; 9 bases are a match to TRBD1. The CDR3 contains 18 residues. V was clipped by 2 bases and J by 2 bases; unmatched bases: 7. Germline CDR1 MDHEN, CDR2 SYDVKM.

In its sample, this clone was seen a few times. Other DNA variants within this sample encode the same CDR3. The gene calls are TRBV7-2 and TRBJ2-2, with D maybe TRBD2 (6 bases). The V and J ends lost 4 bases and 4 bases respectively, with 13 bases between them. The CDR3 extends over 15 amino acids. Per germline, CDR1 SGHTA and CDR2 FQGNSA. DNA for the CDR3: TGTGCCAGCAGCTCCAGCGGGTCGGGCACCGGGGAGCTGTTTTTT. Amino acids: CASSSSGSGTGELFF.

The chain couples TRBV5-1 to TRBJ2-7; 9 bases agree with TRBD1. V dropped 3 bases and J dropped 2; count of bases not matched to a gene: 6. This CDR3 region has 15 residues. The germline V gene has CDR1 SGHRS and CDR2 YFSETQ. The CDR3 DNA follows: TGCGCCAGCAGCTCAGGGACAGGGTTAACCTACGAGCAGTACTTC. Its protein is CASSSGTGLTYEQYF.

In its sample, this clone was seen once. The chain uses TRBV30 and TRBJ2-2; possibly TRBD1 for D (6 bases). Per the germline V gene, CDR1 is GTSNPN and CDR2 is SVGIG (reference sequence). V was clipped by 3 bases and J by 3 bases, with 14 bases between them. The CDR3 loop spans 15 amino acids. CDR3 in DNA: TGTGCCTGGAGCCCACAGGGTCGGGACACCGGGGAGCTGTTTTTT. This gives the protein CAWSPQGRDTGELFF.

Only a few counts were recorded for this clone. This chain uses TRBV6-5 with TRBJ1-4, with D possibly being TRBD1 (6 bases). CDR3 size: 12 residues. V lost 11 bases and J 8 bases, leaving 15 bases between the germline ends. Germline V CDR1 and CDR2: MNHEY, SVGAGI. The CDR3 loop reads CASGGAWEKLFF. As DNA, the CDR3 is TGTGCCTCCGGGGGGGCTTGGGAAAAACTGTTTTTT.

The gene calls are TRBV28 and TRBJ1-1; tentative D call: TRBD1 (5 bases). There are 14 residues in the CDR3. The germline V gene encodes CDR1 MDHEN and CDR2 SYDVKM. The ends were cut back, 7 bases at V and 0 bases at J, with 12 bases in the middle. The CDR3 nucleotides are TGTGCCAGCATGGGAGGGACGCTGAACACTGAAGCTTTCTTT. This sequence encodes CASMGGTLNTEAFF.

The rearrangement uses TRBV6-6 and TRBJ1-5, with 7 bases aligning to TRBD1. The junction had 8 bases not matched to a gene; V was cut back by 6 bases and J by 6 bases. The germline V gene has CDR1 MNHNY and CDR2 SVGAGI (reference sequence). CDR3 length: 14 residues. The CDR3 is CASRADRESQPQHF. The CDR3 nucleotides read TGTGCCAGCAGGGCAGACAGGGAAAGTCAGCCCCAGCATTTT.

The gene calls are TRBV27 and TRBJ1-5; D possibly corresponds to TRBD1 (6 bases). Per the germline V gene, CDR1 is MNHEY and CDR2 is SMNVEV (reference sequence). V was clipped by 4 bases and J by 1 base, with 8 bases between them. There are 14 residues in the CDR3. The DNA for the CDR3 is TGTGCCAGCAGTTCCCAGGGGAGCAATCAGCCCCAGCATTTT. As protein: CASSSQGSNQPQHF.

The V gene is TRBV7-9, the J gene TRBJ2-1; TRBD2 matches 10 bases. With V trimmed by 5 bases and J by 6 bases, 10 bases remained unmatched. This CDR3 region has 16 residues. CDR1 and CDR2 from the germline V gene are SEHNR and FQNEAQ (reference sequence). This CDR3 is CASSSRSGRPSNEQFF. CDR3 sequence (DNA): TGTGCCAGCAGCAGCCGTAGCGGGAGGCCCTCCAATGAGCAGTTCTTC.

This clone was observed a few times. The CDR3 DNA reads as TGTGCCACAACCGGGACAGCTTCCTACGAGCAGTACTTC. Amino acid sequence: CATTGTASYEQYF. This chain joins TRBV10-3 and TRBJ2-7, with TRBD1 matching over 7 bases. Germline V gene lookup returns CDR1 ENHRY and CDR2 SYGVKD. Unmatched junction bases numbered 7, after V lost 10 bases and J lost 1 base. The CDR3 consists of 13 residues.

This clone turned up a few times. The J gene is TRBJ1-1, the V gene TRBV29-1, with D maybe TRBD1 (6 bases). This CDR3 region has 12 residues. Trimming took off 5 bases at V and 2 bases at J, with 9 bases between the two ends. CDR1 and CDR2 (germline): SQVTM, ANQGSEA. The CDR3 DNA is TGCAGCGTTCTCAGGGGTAACACTGAAGCTTTCTTT. Translated: CSVLRGNTEAFF.

This clone was counted between two and nine times. The chain carries TRBV28 and TRBJ1-5; D gene unclear. Trimming shortened V by 7 bases and J by 4 bases, and 11 bases separated the two germline ends. The CDR3 is 13 residues long. Germline V lookup: CDR1 MDHEN, CDR2 SYDVKM. The CDR3 sequence: CASIQDLNQPQHF. The CDR3 DNA is TGTGCCAGCATCCAGGATCTGAATCAGCCCCAGCATTTT.